This T cell receptor beta chain derives from a study of OX40 agonist ivuxolimab in advanced cancers. About the research overall: Hepatocellular carcinoma, melanoma, renal cell or head and neck cancer affected the dose-escalation patients.

TCRdb's table, derived via immunoSEQ multiplex PCR, lists solely in-frame clones and lacks some. The data show 55,000 to 70,000 clones, with more than 80% seen just once and under 2.5% held by the top ten. From germline, CDR1 is SGHDN and CDR2 FVKESK. Trimming removed 7 bases from V and 4 bases from J, with 4 bases in between. The CDR3 contains 11 residues. The chain employs TRBV14 and TRBJ2-2; D ambiguous. Sample: CD4+ or CD8+ T cells sorted from blood, taken in a trial of the OX40 agonist ivuxolimab. This clonotype was obtained from an adult with an advanced solid tumor such as melanoma, head and neck, liver or kidney cancer. CDR3 sequence reads: CASTATGELFF. The CDR3 nucleotides read TGTGCCAGCACCGCCACCGGGGAGCTGTTTTTT.